Below, 5 T cell receptor beta chains from the same sample are listed, as sequenced in a study of T cell responses to AZD1222 COVID-19 vaccine (dated by TCRdb to the early 2020s). Library method: the immunoSEQ multiplex PCR assay. TCRdb re-hosts the immuneACCESS table, in-frame sequences only. Its copies lack some clones; in the studies checked, an unresolved V gene accounts for under half of them, and the cause for the rest is not known. Counted in this sample were 60,000 or so clones; approximately 80% of them appeared once. 20% of the sample comes from the top ten. The time point label, as the study defines it: baseline before first vaccination. The source material was peripheral blood, sampled on day 0 of AZD1222 vaccination. The receptors were sampled from an adult in good health.

V gene TRBV7-9 combines with J gene TRBJ1-4; D is perhaps TRBD1 (5 bases). This CDR3 is built from 16 residues. The germline CDR1 and CDR2 sequences are SEHNR and FQNEAQ (reference sequence). Trimming pared 3 bases from V and 4 bases from J, leaving 15 bases between. CDR3 loop: CASSLGQGILNEKLFF. The CDR3 DNA reads as TGTGCCAGCAGCTTGGGCCAGGGTATTCTTAATGAAAAACTGTTTTTT.

This rearrangement joins TRBV5-1 to TRBJ2-1; 8 bases match TRBD2. The J segment lost 8 bases and the V segment lost 0 bases, leaving 10 bases of the junction unmatched. Germline CDR1 and CDR2: SGHRS and YFSETQ. The CDR3 is made up of 16 amino acids. CDR3 sequence reads: CASSLGASGYTDEQFF. Here the CDR3 DNA reads TGCGCCAGCAGCTTGGGGGCTAGCGGGTATACTGATGAGCAGTTCTTC.

The V call is TRBV7-9, the J call TRBJ2-2; 11 bases map to TRBD2. Germline assignment: CDR1 SEHNR and CDR2 FQNEAQ (reference sequence). The CDR3 spans 17 residues. J lost 3 bases, V lost 4 bases, and 7 bases had no gene match. The CDR3 nucleotides read TGTGCCAGCAGCTGGGCGACTAGCGGGATTTACACCGGGGAGCTGTTTTTT. The encoded protein is CASSWATSGIYTGELFF.

This chain joins TRBV19 and TRBJ2-7; the match to TRBD2 covers 11 bases. Germline lookup yields CDR1 LNHDA and CDR2 SQIVND (reference sequence). V was pared by 10 bases and J by 1 base, with 6 bases of the junction left unmatched. CDR3 length: 14 residues. The CDR3 nucleotides are TGTGCCACTTCTAGCGGGAGGACATCCTACGAGCAGTACTTC. As protein: CATSSGRTSYEQYF.

This clone appeared a single time. This chain joins TRBV11-1 and TRBJ2-3, with no clear D. The CDR3 totals 13 residues. Germline loops: CDR1 SGHAT, CDR2 FQDESV (reference sequence). The ends were cut back, 2 bases at V and 4 bases at J, with 7 bases in the middle. CDR3 sequence reads: CASSLSRADTQYF. For the CDR3, the DNA is TGTGCCAGCAGCTTAAGTCGGGCAGATACGCAGTATTTT.